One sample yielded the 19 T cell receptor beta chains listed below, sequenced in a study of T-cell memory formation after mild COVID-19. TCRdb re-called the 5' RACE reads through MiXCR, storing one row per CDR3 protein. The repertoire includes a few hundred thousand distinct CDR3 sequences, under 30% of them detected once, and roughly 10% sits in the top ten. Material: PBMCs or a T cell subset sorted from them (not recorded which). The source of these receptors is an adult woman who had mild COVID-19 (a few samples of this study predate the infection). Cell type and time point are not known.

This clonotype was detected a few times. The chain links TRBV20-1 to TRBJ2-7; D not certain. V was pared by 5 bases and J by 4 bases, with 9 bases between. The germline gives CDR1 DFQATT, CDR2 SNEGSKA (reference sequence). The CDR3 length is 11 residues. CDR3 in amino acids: CSASNGYEQYF. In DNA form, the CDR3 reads TGCAGTGCTTCGAACGGTTACGAGCAGTACTTC.

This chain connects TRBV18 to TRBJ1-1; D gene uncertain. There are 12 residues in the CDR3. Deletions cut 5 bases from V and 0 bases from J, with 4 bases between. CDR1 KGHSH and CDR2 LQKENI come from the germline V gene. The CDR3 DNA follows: TGTGCCAGCTCAATCATGAACACTGAAGCTTTCTTT. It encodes CASSIMNTEAFF.

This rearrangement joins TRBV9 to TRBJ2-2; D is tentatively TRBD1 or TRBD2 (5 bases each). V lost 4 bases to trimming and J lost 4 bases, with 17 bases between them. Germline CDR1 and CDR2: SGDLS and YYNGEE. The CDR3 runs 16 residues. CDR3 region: CASSSVPGPPTGELFF. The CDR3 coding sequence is TGTGCCAGCAGCTCCGTCCCGGGACCACCCACCGGGGAGCTGTTTTTT.

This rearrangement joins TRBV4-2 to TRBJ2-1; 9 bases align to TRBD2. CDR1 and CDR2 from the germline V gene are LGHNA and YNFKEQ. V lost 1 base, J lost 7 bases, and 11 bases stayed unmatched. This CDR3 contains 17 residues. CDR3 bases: TGTGCCAGCAGCCAAGGGGCCACAGCGGGAGGTCGGAATGAGCAGTTCTTC. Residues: CASSQGATAGGRNEQFF.

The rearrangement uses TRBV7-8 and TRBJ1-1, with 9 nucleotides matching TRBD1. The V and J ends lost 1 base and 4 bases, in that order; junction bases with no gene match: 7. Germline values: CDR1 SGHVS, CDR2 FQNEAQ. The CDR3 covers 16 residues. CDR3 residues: CASSLVYRGPGTEAFF. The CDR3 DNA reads TGTGCCAGCAGCTTAGTTTACAGGGGGCCGGGCACTGAAGCTTTCTTT.

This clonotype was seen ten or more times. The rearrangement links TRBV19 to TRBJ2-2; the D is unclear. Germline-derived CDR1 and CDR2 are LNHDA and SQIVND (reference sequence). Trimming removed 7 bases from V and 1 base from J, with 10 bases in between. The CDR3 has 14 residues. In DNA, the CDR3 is TGTGCCAGTAATTCACTGGGGAACACCGGGGAGCTGTTTTTT. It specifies CASNSLGNTGELFF.

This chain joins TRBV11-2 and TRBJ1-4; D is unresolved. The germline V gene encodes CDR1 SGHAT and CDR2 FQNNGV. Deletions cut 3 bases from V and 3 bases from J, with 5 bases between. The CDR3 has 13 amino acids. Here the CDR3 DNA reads TGTGCCAGCAGCTTGAGGGCTAATGAAAAACTGTTTTTT. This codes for CASSLRANEKLFF.

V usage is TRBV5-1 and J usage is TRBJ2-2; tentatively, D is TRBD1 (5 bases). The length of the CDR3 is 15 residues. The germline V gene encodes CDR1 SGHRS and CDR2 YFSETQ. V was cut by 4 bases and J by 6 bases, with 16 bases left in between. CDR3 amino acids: CASSGGAPRPGELFF. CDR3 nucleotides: TGCGCCAGCAGCGGTGGGGCCCCACGGCCCGGGGAGCTGTTTTTT.

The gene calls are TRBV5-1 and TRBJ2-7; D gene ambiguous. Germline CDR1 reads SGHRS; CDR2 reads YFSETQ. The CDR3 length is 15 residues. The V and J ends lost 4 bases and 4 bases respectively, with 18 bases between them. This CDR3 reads CASSPSPGGEYEQYF. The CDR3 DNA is TGCGCCAGCAGCCCCTCTCCGGGCGGAGAGTACGAGCAGTACTTC.

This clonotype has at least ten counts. CDR3 nucleotide sequence: TGTGCCACCAGTGATTTCTCCGCCCCTGGGGCCAACGTCCTGACTTTC. Translated: CATSDFSAPGANVLTF. The genes are TRBV24-1 and TRBJ2-6; D unclear. The CDR3 is made up of 16 amino acids. The germline V gene has CDR1 KGHDR and CDR2 SFDVKD. Trimming left V 1 base short and J 2 bases short, with 8 bases between.

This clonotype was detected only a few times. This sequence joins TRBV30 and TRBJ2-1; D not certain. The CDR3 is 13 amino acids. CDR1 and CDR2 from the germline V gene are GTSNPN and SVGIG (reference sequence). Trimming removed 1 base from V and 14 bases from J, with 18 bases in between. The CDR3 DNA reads TGTGCCTGGAGTGGATTAGACTCCGGGTATAAGTTCTTC. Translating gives CAWSGLDSGYKFF.

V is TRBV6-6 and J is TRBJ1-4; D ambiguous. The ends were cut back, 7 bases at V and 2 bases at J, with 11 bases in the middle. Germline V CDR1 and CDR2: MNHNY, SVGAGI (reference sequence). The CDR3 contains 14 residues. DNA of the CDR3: TGTGCCAGCAAGATGGACGGGACTAATGAAAAACTGTTTTTT. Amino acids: CASKMDGTNEKLFF.

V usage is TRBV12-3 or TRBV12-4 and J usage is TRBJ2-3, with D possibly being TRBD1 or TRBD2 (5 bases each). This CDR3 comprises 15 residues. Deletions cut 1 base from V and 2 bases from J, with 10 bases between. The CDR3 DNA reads TGTGCCAGCAGTTTAGGGCAGGGAGACACAGATACGCAGTATTTT. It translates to CASSLGQGDTDTQYF.

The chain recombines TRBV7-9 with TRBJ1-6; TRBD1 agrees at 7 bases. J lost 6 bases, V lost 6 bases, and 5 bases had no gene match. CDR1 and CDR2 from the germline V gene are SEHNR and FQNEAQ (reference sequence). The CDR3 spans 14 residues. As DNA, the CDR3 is TGTGCCAGCAGTTCCGGGACAGCTAATTCACCCCTCCACTTT. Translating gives CASSSGTANSPLHF.

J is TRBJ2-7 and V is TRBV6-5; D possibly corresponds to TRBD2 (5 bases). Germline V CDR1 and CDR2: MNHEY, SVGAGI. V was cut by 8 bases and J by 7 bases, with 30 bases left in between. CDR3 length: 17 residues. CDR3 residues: CASSPSYPRSGLREQYF. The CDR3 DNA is TGTGCCAGCTCCCCAAGTTACCCACGGAGCGGACTGCGGGAGCAGTACTTC.

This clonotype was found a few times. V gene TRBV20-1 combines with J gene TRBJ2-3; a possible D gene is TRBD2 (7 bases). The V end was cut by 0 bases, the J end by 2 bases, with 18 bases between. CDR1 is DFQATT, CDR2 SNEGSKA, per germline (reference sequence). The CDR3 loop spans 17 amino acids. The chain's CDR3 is CSARDGGRDYITDTQYF. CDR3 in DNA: TGCAGTGCTAGAGATGGGGGCCGGGACTATATCACAGATACGCAGTATTTT.

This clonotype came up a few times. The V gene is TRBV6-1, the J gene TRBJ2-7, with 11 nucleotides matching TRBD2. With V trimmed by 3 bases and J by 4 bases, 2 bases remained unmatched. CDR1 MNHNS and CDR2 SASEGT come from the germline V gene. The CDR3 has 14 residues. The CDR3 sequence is CASSEGLAVYEQYF. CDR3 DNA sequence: TGTGCCAGCAGTGAGGGACTAGCGGTTTACGAGCAGTACTTC.

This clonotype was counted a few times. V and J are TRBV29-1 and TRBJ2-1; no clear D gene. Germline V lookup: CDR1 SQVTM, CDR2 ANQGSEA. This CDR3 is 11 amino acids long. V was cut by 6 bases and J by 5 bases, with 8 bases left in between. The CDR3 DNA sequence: TGCAGCGTCGACTTACACAATGAGCAGTTCTTC. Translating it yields CSVDLHNEQFF.

The CDR3 nucleotides are TGTGCCAGTAGTATAGGGCAGTATTATAGCAATCAGCCCCAGCATTTT. Protein: CASSIGQYYSNQPQHF. This chain connects TRBV19 to TRBJ1-5; D uncertain. Germline CDR1 LNHDA, CDR2 SQIVND (reference sequence). The length of the CDR3 is 16 residues. The V end was cut by 1 base, the J end by 0 bases, with 10 bases between.